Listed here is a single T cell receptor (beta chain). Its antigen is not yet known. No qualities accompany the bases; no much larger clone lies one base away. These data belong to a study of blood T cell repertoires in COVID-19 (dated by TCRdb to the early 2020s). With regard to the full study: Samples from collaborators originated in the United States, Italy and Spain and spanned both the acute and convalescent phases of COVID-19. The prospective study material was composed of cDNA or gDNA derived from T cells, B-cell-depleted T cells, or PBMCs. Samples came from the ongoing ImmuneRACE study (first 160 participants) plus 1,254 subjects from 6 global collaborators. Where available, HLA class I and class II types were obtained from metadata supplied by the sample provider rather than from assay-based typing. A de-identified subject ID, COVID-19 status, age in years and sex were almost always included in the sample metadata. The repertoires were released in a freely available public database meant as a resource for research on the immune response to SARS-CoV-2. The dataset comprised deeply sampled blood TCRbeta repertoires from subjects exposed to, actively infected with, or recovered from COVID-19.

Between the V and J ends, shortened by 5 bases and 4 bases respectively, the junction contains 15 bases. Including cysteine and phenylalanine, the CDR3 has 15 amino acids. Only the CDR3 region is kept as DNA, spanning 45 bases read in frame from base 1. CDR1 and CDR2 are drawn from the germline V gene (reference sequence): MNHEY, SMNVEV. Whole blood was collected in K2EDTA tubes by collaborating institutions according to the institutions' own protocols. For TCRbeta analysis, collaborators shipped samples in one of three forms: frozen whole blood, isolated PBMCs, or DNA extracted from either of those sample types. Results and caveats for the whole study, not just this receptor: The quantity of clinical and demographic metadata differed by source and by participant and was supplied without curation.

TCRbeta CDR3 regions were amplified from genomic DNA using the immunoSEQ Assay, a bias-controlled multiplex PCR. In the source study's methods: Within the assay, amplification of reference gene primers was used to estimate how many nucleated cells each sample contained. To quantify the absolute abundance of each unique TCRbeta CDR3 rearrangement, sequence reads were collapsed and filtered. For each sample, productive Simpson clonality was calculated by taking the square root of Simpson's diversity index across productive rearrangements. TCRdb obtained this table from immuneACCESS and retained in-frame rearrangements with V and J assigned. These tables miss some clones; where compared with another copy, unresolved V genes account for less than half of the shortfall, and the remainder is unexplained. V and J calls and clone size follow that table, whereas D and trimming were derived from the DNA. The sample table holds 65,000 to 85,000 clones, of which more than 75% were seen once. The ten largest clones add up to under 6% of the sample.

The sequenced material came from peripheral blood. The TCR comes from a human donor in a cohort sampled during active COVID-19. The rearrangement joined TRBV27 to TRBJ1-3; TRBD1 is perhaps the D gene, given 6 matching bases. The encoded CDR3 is CASSPTGLYGNTIYF. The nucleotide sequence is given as TGTGCCAGCAGTCCTACAGGGCTATACGGAAACACCATATATTTT.